This is a list of T cell receptor beta chains from one sample in a study of cytomegalovirus exposure and HLA in healthy donors. This table comes from immunoSEQ multiplex PCR, and its TCRdb copy is limited to in-frame clones, with some not included. The repertoire has over 50,000 clones, over 70% of them found once; the top ten carry roughly 47%. What was sequenced was PBMCs. These receptors all stem from a man aged 50-60 years in good health and CMV-seropositive. Both conserved end residues are part of each CDR3. D genes are given only for firm matches. A clone size is listed for some rows: how often the clone was seen (once, few, many), or a class if it is expanded.

abundance,v_gene,d_gene,j_gene,CDR3aa,CDR3nt
once,TRBV7-9,.,TRBJ2-5,CASSRGQAETQYF,TGTGCCAGCAGCCGAGGGCAGGCAGAGACCCAGTACTTC
.,TRBV7-8,.,TRBJ2-1,CASSLQGYNEQFF,TGTGCCAGCAGCCTCCAGGGGTACAATGAGCAGTTCTTC
.,TRBV2,TRBD2,TRBJ2-7,CASLAGSSYEQYF,TGTGCCAGCTTAGCGGGGAGCTCCTACGAGCAGTACTTC
few,TRBV18,.,TRBJ2-1,CASSPDSSSYNEQFF,TGTGCCAGCTCACCAGACAGCTCCTCCTACAATGAGCAGTTCTTC
.,TRBV6-5,TRBD2,TRBJ2-7,CASKGLAGAYEQYF,TGTGCCAGCAAAGGACTAGCGGGAGCATACGAGCAGTACTTC
.,TRBV7-9,.,TRBJ2-5,CASVDQAQLESQETQYF,TGTGCCAGCGTAGACCAAGCCCAACTAGAATCCCAAGAGACCCAGTACTTC
.,TRBV23-1,.,TRBJ1-1,CASSHSRTRPGSSEAFF,TGCGCCAGCAGTCACTCCAGAACTAGACCGGGAAGCTCTGAAGCTTTCTTT
.,TRBV18,TRBD1,TRBJ2-7,CASSPGQGAYEQYF,TGTGCCAGCTCACCGGGACAGGGGGCCTACGAGCAGTACTTC
.,TRBV18,TRBD2,TRBJ2-7,CASSLAGSSYEQHF,TGTGCCAGCTCGCTAGCGGGAAGCTCCTACGAGCAGCACTTC
.,TRBV9,.,TRBJ2-7,CASSAHRTAEPYEQYF,TGTGCCAGCAGCGCGCATCGAACCGCGGAGCCCTACGAGCAGTACTTC
once,TRBV9,TRBD2,TRBJ2-5,CASSAQIAGGGETQYF,TGTGCCAGCAGCGCCCAGATAGCGGGAGGAGGGGAGACCCAGTACTTC
.,TRBV19,TRBD1,TRBJ2-7,CASRTTGALFYEQYF,TGTGCCAGTAGGACGACAGGGGCCCTATTCTACGAGCAGTACTTC
.,TRBV19,TRBD1,TRBJ1-2,CASSTQQGTPMRYTF,TGTGCCAGTAGTACACAACAGGGGACCCCTATGCGGTACACCTTC
.,TRBV7-2,TRBD1,TRBJ1-2,CANSLTGLANYGYTF,TGTGCCAACAGCTTGACAGGGTTAGCTAACTATGGCTACACCTTC
.,TRBV7-6,TRBD1,TRBJ2-1,CASSVTRQGALNEQFF,TGTGCCAGCAGCGTAACGCGACAGGGGGCTCTCAATGAGCAGTTCTTC
.,TRBV5-4,TRBD2,TRBJ2-7,CASSLGAGGPIEQYF,TGTGCCAGCAGCTTGGGGGCGGGAGGGCCTATCGAGCAGTACTTC
.,TRBV7-6,TRBD2,TRBJ2-7,CASSFPAAGGTYEQYF,TGTGCCAGCAGCTTCCCCGCAGCGGGAGGAACCTACGAGCAGTACTTC
.,TRBV5-1,.,TRBJ2-3,CASSLAVGVTDTQYF,TGCGCCAGCAGCTTGGCGGTGGGAGTAACAGATACGCAGTATTTT
.,TRBV6-5,TRBD1,TRBJ2-7,CASREGGTGTYEQYF,TGTGCCAGCAGGGAGGGGGGGACAGGGACCTACGAGCAGTACTTC
.,TRBV18,TRBD2,TRBJ2-5,CASSLGTSGVKETQYF,TGTGCCAGCTCACTAGGGACTAGCGGGGTCAAAGAGACCCAGTACTTC
.,TRBV7-9,.,TRBJ2-7,CASSTAYEQYF,TGTGCCAGCAGCACAGCCTACGAGCAGTACTTC
.,TRBV27,.,TRBJ2-7,CASNPTQGSSYEQYF,TGTGCCAGCAATCCTACACAGGGCTCCTCCTACGAGCAGTACTTC
.,TRBV2,.,TRBJ2-3,CASTIPQGGITDTQYF,TGTGCCAGCACAATCCCCCAAGGCGGAATCACAGATACGCAGTATTTT
.,TRBV10-2,.,TRBJ1-4,CASKGTEKLFF,TGCGCCAGCAAAGGGACAGAAAAACTGTTTTTT
.,TRBV7-2,TRBD2,TRBJ2-4,CASSCRRGERGIQYF,TGTGCCAGCAGCTGCCGGCGGGGGGAAAGGGGCATTCAGTACTTC
.,TRBV4-1,.,TRBJ2-4,CASSKETGPGLYIQYF,TGCGCCAGCAGCAAAGAAACCGGGCCAGGGTTGTACATTCAGTACTTC
.,TRBV4-3,TRBD1,TRBJ1-6,CASSPGQGSYNSPLHF,TGCGCCAGCAGCCCGGGACAGGGTTCCTATAATTCACCCCTCCACTTT
once,TRBV30,.,TRBJ1-3,CAWREPAGGNTIYF,TGTGCCTGGAGAGAGCCGGCGGGTGGAAACACCATATATTTT
.,TRBV7-9,.,TRBJ1-1,CASIPSGLNTEAFF,TGTGCCAGCATCCCGAGCGGACTGAACACTGAAGCTTTCTTT
few,TRBV7-9,TRBD1,TRBJ1-2,CASSGGQGGWYGYTF,TGTGCCAGCAGCGGGGGGCAGGGGGGCTGGTATGGCTACACCTTC
once,TRBV5-5,TRBD1,TRBJ2-7,CASSLAGTGGVREQYF,TGTGCCAGCAGCTTGGCCGGGACAGGGGGGGTCCGGGAGCAGTACTTC
.,TRBV10-1,TRBD2,TRBJ2-1,CASSDLLAGAYNEQFF,TGCGCCAGCAGTGACCTACTAGCGGGGGCCTACAATGAGCAGTTCTTC
.,TRBV5-4,TRBD2,TRBJ2-3,CASSPGLAGGSTGGTDTQYF,TGTGCCAGCAGCCCGGGACTAGCGGGAGGTTCTACCGGGGGCACAGATACGCAGTATTTT
.,TRBV2,.,TRBJ2-3,CASDLLGTAVPDTQYF,TGTGCCAGCGACTTACTCGGGACTGCGGTTCCGGATACGCAGTATTTT
.,TRBV11-2,TRBD2,TRBJ2-3,CASSSSGRAGDTQYF,TGTGCCAGCAGCTCTAGCGGGAGGGCCGGAGATACGCAGTATTTT
.,TRBV28,TRBD2,TRBJ2-5,CASGRLAGNQETQYF,TGTGCCAGCGGTCGCCTAGCGGGTAACCAAGAGACCCAGTACTTC
.,TRBV7-9,.,TRBJ1-2,CASSLGGISGYTF,TGTGCCAGCAGCTTAGGGGGCATTAGTGGCTACACCTTC
.,TRBV4-1,.,TRBJ1-2,CASSQDWQGGYGYTF,TGCGCCAGCAGCCAAGATTGGCAGGGAGGCTATGGCTACACCTTC
.,TRBV27,.,TRBJ2-1,CASSFQVMYNEQFF,TGTGCCAGCAGTTTCCAGGTGATGTACAATGAGCAGTTCTTC
.,TRBV27,.,TRBJ1-2,CASSFTGPYGYTF,TGTGCCAGCAGTTTCACAGGGCCGTATGGCTACACCTTC
once,TRBV6-6,TRBD2,TRBJ2-1,CASNHGTSSYNEQFF,TGTGCCAGCAATCACGGGACTAGCTCTTACAATGAGCAGTTCTTC
.,TRBV2,TRBD2,TRBJ2-1,CASRGTSGSDEQFF,TGTGCCAGCAGAGGGACTAGCGGAAGCGATGAGCAGTTCTTC
.,TRBV7-9,TRBD2,TRBJ2-5,CASSLTAGGGETQYF,TGTGCCAGCAGCTTAACGGCGGGGGGCGGTGAGACCCAGTACTTC
.,TRBV27,TRBD2,TRBJ2-1,CASRLAGPYPQFF,TGTGCCAGCAGACTAGCGGGACCCTATCCGCAGTTCTTC
.,TRBV6-1,TRBD1,TRBJ2-1,CASNDWPIGQGGNEQFF,TGTGCCAGCAATGATTGGCCCATCGGACAGGGGGGCAATGAGCAGTTCTTC
.,TRBV27,.,TRBJ1-2,CASSKRQEPNYGYTF,TGTGCCAGCAGTAAGCGACAGGAGCCTAACTATGGCTACACCTTC
.,TRBV5-1,TRBD1,TRBJ2-5,CASSLTGGHQETQYF,TGCGCCAGCAGCTTGACAGGGGGCCACCAAGAGACCCAGTACTTC
.,TRBV9,TRBD2,TRBJ2-3,CASSPVGGSGGADTQYF,TGTGCCAGCAGCCCCGTCGGGGGTAGCGGGGGGGCAGATACGCAGTATTTT
.,TRBV27,.,TRBJ1-5,CASSDPGQPQHF,TGTGCCAGCAGTGACCCAGGGCAGCCCCAGCATTTT
.,TRBV27,.,TRBJ2-1,CASSKTERNEQFF,TGTGCCAGCAGCAAGACAGAAAGGAATGAGCAGTTCTTC
.,TRBV28,TRBD1,TRBJ1-2,CASSSGTGTYGYTF,TGTGCCAGCAGTTCCGGGACAGGGACCTATGGCTACACCTTC
.,TRBV7-9,TRBD1,TRBJ2-2,CASSPGTGGGTGELFF,TGTGCCAGCAGCCCTGGGACAGGGGGAGGCACCGGGGAGCTGTTTTTT